This TCR beta chain comes out of a study of blood T cell repertoires in COVID-19. Study-wide background: Some COVID-19 samples were acute and others convalescent; all came from the United States, Italy and Spain. PBMCs, B-cell-depleted T cells, or T cells were the source of the cDNA or gDNA that made up the material.

Using immunoSEQ multiplex PCR, the repertoire was profiled, and TCRdb retains in-frame clones only, with some absent. This table holds 130,000 to 150,000 clones, roughly four fifths found once. The germline V and J ends were trimmed by 1 base and 3 bases, with 19 bases remaining between them. This CDR3 comprises 19 residues. Germline lookup yields CDR1 SGHDN and CDR2 FVKESK. The gene calls are TRBV14 and TRBJ2-6; TRBD1 is a possible D gene (5 bases). The sample was peripheral blood. The receptor's source is a human donor with acute or convalescent COVID-19. The donor label of this sample is uncertain. CDR3: CASSQVVRQLRGGANVLTF. For the CDR3, the DNA is TGTGCCAGCAGCCAAGTGGTAAGACAGTTGAGAGGTGGGGCCAACGTCCTGACTTTC.